Listed below are T cell receptor beta chains from one sample, sequenced in a study of T cells in Graves' hyperthyroidism and ophthalmopathy. TCRdb reprocessed the multiplex PCR reads with MiXCR, giving one entry per CDR3 protein. The table has about 280,000 distinct CDR3 sequences, about 25% seen once. The material sequenced was blood. The receptors shown here come from a middle-aged man with Graves' hyperthyroidism that later progressed to Graves' ophthalmopathy. The conserved cysteine and the conserved F or W are not part of the CDR3 here.

CDR3aa	v_gene
ASSPGTGGGNTEAF	TRBV6-1
ASSLTGDGGYT	TRBV5-5
ASSPLAGANGELF	TRBV11-3
ASSTGLAGVIETQY	TRBV5-1
ASSLGEGAYEQY	TRBV11-2
AWSGDRRQGGDTEAF	TRBV30
ATSSSVGGSYEQY	TRBV24-1
SVEPAGASGYT	TRBV29-1
SVEVLGTYEQY	TRBV29-1
ASSAGFGYT	TRBV12-3/TRBV12-4
ASSQRGGSMNTEAF	TRBV12-3/TRBV12-4
ASSLKAGGFYEQY	TRBV19
ASSFGGNANTGELF	TRBV19
ASSRETTGYGYT	TRBV19
ASSKDREGQPQH	TRBV11-2
ASSPAYTEAF	TRBV6-2/TRBV6-3
ATSARIDYEQY	TRBV15